The 22 T cell receptor beta chains given below trace back to one sample, sequenced in a study of Graves' ophthalmopathy and Graves' hyperthyroidism. From RNA, the CDR3 regions of TCR beta chains were amplified and sequenced. RT-PCR with HTBI primers came first, then second-round multiplex PCR. TCRdb re-called the multiplex PCR reads through MiXCR, storing one row per CDR3 protein. The table has some 350,000 distinct CDR3 sequences, 17% seen once. Sequenced: peripheral blood. These receptors came from an adult woman with stable Graves' hyperthyroidism.

This clonotype was detected ten times or more. The chain joins TRBV7-9 to TRBJ1-1; no clear D. CDR3 length: 13 residues. V was trimmed by 3 bases and J by 7 bases, leaving 12 bases between them. Germline V gives CDR1 SEHNR, CDR2 FQNEAQ (reference sequence). This chain's CDR3 is CASSLQWGFEAFF. CDR3 bases: TGTGCCAGCAGCTTGCAATGGGGATTTGAAGCTTTCTTT. The whole variable domain, filled in from reference TRBV7-9 and TRBJ1-1, reads DTGVSQNPRHKITKRGQNVTFRCDPISEHNRLYWYRQTLGQGPEFLTYFQNEAQLEKSRLLSDRFSAERPKGSFSTLEIQRTEQGDSAMYLCASSLQWGFEAFFGQGTRLTVV.

This clonotype has just a few counts. This rearrangement joins TRBV6-2 or TRBV6-3 to TRBJ2-7; D unclear. This CDR3 is built from 14 residues. Trimming took off 7 bases at V and 4 bases at J, with 17 bases between the two ends. Germline V gene lookup returns CDR1 MNHEY and CDR2 SVGEGT. CDR3 protein: CASTGRWPFYEQYF. In DNA, the CDR3 is TGTGCCAGCACCGGCCGATGGCCCTTTTACGAGCAGTACTTC.

The chain carries TRBV19 and TRBJ1-2, with D uncertain. The CDR3 is 13 amino acids. Trimming pared 2 bases from V and 2 bases from J, leaving 6 bases between. Per the germline V gene, CDR1 is LNHDA and CDR2 is SQIVND (reference sequence). CDR3 bases: TGTGCCAGTAGTATAAGCAGGAACTATGGCTACACCTTC. As protein: CASSISRNYGYTF.

This clonotype occurred many times. The rearrangement links TRBV12-3 or TRBV12-4 to TRBJ1-5; D is undetermined. The CDR3 is 16 amino acids. V lost 5 bases to trimming and J lost 3 bases, with 17 bases between them. Here the CDR3 DNA reads TGTGCCAGCAGTCCCCACCTGGGCAGCTTCAATCAGCCCCAGCATTTT. This sequence encodes CASSPHLGSFNQPQHF.

At least ten counts were recorded for this clonotype. The J gene is TRBJ2-7, the V gene TRBV15, with TRBD1 matching over 9 bases. V lost 0 bases and J lost 7; bases outside the gene matches: 13. This CDR3 contains 17 residues. Germline-derived CDR1 and CDR2 are LNHNV and YYDKDF (reference sequence). Here the CDR3 reads CATSRDVPGQGLGEQYF. Here the CDR3 DNA reads TGTGCCACCAGCAGAGATGTACCTGGACAGGGGTTAGGAGAGCAGTACTTC.

The rearrangement uses TRBV6-1 and TRBJ1-2; TRBD1 is a possible D gene (6 bases). In germline, CDR1 is MNHNS, CDR2 SASEGT. V gave up 6 bases and J gave up 5 bases, with 16 bases separating them. There are 14 residues in the CDR3. The CDR3 sequence is CASSRGGGAYGYTF. The CDR3 coding sequence is TGTGCCAGCAGCCGGGGCGGGGGCGCGTATGGCTACACCTTC.

This clonotype was counted many times. J is TRBJ2-2 and V is TRBV29-1; D is undetermined. This CDR3 comprises 11 residues. Germline CDR1 is SQVTM and CDR2 is ANQGSEA. Trimming shortened V by 0 bases and J by 6 bases, and 2 bases separated the two germline ends. This CDR3 is CSVEDPGELFF. DNA of the CDR3: TGCAGCGTTGAAGATCCCGGGGAGCTGTTTTTT.

The CDR3 region is CAGGRGIGAEAFF. CDR3 nucleotide sequence: TGTGCCGGGGGCCGGGGGATAGGTGCTGAAGCTTTCTTT. This chain links TRBV6-1 with TRBJ1-1; tentatively, D is TRBD1 (6 bases). V shed 11 bases and J shed 6 bases, with 19 bases lying between them. Germline lookup yields CDR1 MNHNS and CDR2 SASEGT. The CDR3 is 13 residues long.

This clonotype was seen a handful of times. This sequence joins TRBV7-3 and TRBJ2-5; D is unresolved. The germline CDR1 and CDR2 sequences are SGHTA and FQGTGA. V lost 2 bases and J lost 1, with 11 bases in between. There are 15 residues in the CDR3. Written as DNA, the CDR3 is TGTGCCAGCAGCTTATTCTCCCAGCCCCAAGAGACCCAGTACTTC. Protein sequence: CASSLFSQPQETQYF. Full variable domain (missing parts from reference TRBV7-3 and TRBJ2-5): GAGVSQTPSNKVTEKGKYVELRCDPISGHTALYWYRQSLGQGPEFLIYFQGTGAADDSGLPNDRFFAVRPEGSVSTLKIQRTERGDSAVYLCASSLFSQPQETQYFGPGTRLLVL.

This clonotype was seen repeatedly, ten times or more. The rearrangement links TRBV28 to TRBJ1-1, with TRBD1 identical over 9 bases. Losses at the gene ends were 5 bases for V and 0 bases for J; bases not matched to a gene: 10. CDR1 is MDHEN and CDR2 is SYDVKM in the germline V gene. CDR3 length: 17 residues. The CDR3 sequence is CASSPGTGRPMNTEAFF. The CDR3 coding sequence is TGTGCCAGCAGTCCAGGGACAGGGCGCCCTATGAACACTGAAGCTTTCTTT.

At least ten counts were recorded for this clonotype. The gene calls are TRBV27 and TRBJ2-7, with 11 bases matching TRBD2. Germline V gives CDR1 MNHEY, CDR2 SMNVEV (reference sequence). The CDR3 totals 14 residues. Trimming removed 6 bases from V and 4 bases from J; junction bases left unmatched: 5. The CDR3 DNA reads as TGTGCCAGCAGACCGGGACTAGCGGTTTACGAGCAGTACTTC. Translating gives CASRPGLAVYEQYF.

This clonotype was seen at least ten times. The chain employs TRBV12-3 or TRBV12-4 and TRBJ2-2, with a possible D match to TRBD1 (5 bases). V shed 2 bases and J shed 3 bases, with 10 bases lying between them. The CDR3 contains 15 residues. The CDR3 protein is CASSLLGQYTGELFF. The CDR3 region has the DNA TGTGCCAGCAGTTTATTGGGGCAGTACACCGGGGAGCTGTTTTTT.

This clonotype was seen many times. This chain connects TRBV12-3 or TRBV12-4 to TRBJ2-7, with D perhaps TRBD1 or TRBD2 (5 bases each). Trimming removed 5 bases from V and 5 bases from J, with 13 bases in between. This CDR3 region has 13 residues. CDR3 nucleotide sequence: TGTGCCAGCAGTGGGGGTCTGGAGGACGAGCAGTACTTC. It is translated as CASSGGLEDEQYF.

The chain carries TRBV7-2 and TRBJ1-6, with D possibly being TRBD1 (5 bases). Trimming left V 3 bases short and J 7 bases short, with 16 bases between. The CDR3 has 16 residues. Looked up from germline, CDR1 is SGHTA and CDR2 is FQGNSA. The CDR3 DNA follows: TGTGCCAGCAGCTTCGAGGGGTGGGCAGGGAATTCACCCCTCCACTTT. This gives the protein CASSFEGWAGNSPLHF.

This clonotype occurred many times. The rearrangement links TRBV12-3 or TRBV12-4 to TRBJ1-1; the D gene is possibly TRBD1 (5 bases). The CDR3 totals 14 residues. V shed 2 bases and J shed 4 bases, with 11 bases lying between them. DNA for the CDR3: TGTGCCAGCAGTTTATTTCAGGGAGGCACTGAAGCTTTCTTT. Translation: CASSLFQGGTEAFF.

Ten or more counts support this clonotype. The chain combines TRBV6-2 or TRBV6-3 with TRBJ2-5; possibly TRBD2 for D (6 bases). This CDR3 contains 13 residues. From germline, CDR1 is MNHEY and CDR2 SVGEGT. Trimming removed 6 bases at V and 1 base at J, with 9 bases between. The CDR3 loop reads CASRPGSQETQYF. The CDR3 bases are TGTGCCAGCAGACCCGGGAGCCAAGAGACCCAGTACTTC.

The chain carries TRBV7-9 and TRBJ1-1, with a weak D call TRBD1 (6 bases). Trimming left V 5 bases short and J 4 bases short, with 17 bases between. This CDR3 spans 15 amino acids. CDR1 and CDR2 (germline): SEHNR, FQNEAQ (reference sequence). CDR3 sequence: CASSPRAGVVTEAFF. For the CDR3, the DNA is TGTGCCAGCAGCCCCCGGGCAGGGGTTGTCACTGAAGCTTTCTTT. The full variable domain, its missing parts supplied by reference TRBV7-9 and TRBJ1-1, is DTGVSQNPRHKITKRGQNVTFRCDPISEHNRLYWYRQTLGQGPEFLTYFQNEAQLEKSRLLSDRFSAERPKGSFSTLEIQRTEQGDSAMYLCASSPRAGVVTEAFFGQGTRLTVV.

This clonotype was observed at least ten times. V and J are TRBV20-1 and TRBJ1-5; no firm D call. Germline V gives CDR1 DFQATT, CDR2 SNEGSKA (reference sequence). V shed 1 base and J shed 1 base, with 14 bases lying between them. This CDR3 region has 16 residues. CDR3 protein: CSARASEHSSNQPQHF. As DNA, the CDR3 is TGCAGTGCTAGAGCCTCAGAGCATTCAAGCAATCAGCCCCAGCATTTT.

The chain carries TRBV20-1 and TRBJ1-1; D is unclear. CDR1 is DFQATT, CDR2 SNEGSKA, per germline (reference sequence). The V end lost 6 bases, the J end lost 3 bases, and 11 bases lay between the germline ends. The CDR3 is 12 amino acids. CDR3 coding DNA: TGCAGTGCCCCCGACAAATACACTGAAGCTTTCTTT. It translates to CSAPDKYTEAFF.

This clonotype was observed many times. The chain couples TRBV12-3 or TRBV12-4 to TRBJ2-7; the D is unclear. There are 15 residues in the CDR3. The V gene lost 5 bases and the J gene lost 0 bases, with 14 bases spanning the gap. The CDR3 region has the DNA TGTGCCAGCAGTCTTAACGCCGGGTCCTCCTACGAGCAGTACTTC. Translated, it gives CASSLNAGSSYEQYF.

At least ten counts were recorded for this clonotype. This rearrangement joins TRBV29-1 to TRBJ2-7, with a tentative D call TRBD1 (6 bases). Germline V lookup: CDR1 SQVTM, CDR2 ANQGSEA. Trimming shortened V by 0 bases and J by 7 bases, and 16 bases separated the two germline ends. The CDR3 consists of 14 residues. The CDR3 spells CSVEEVGRGGEQYF. The CDR3 DNA sequence: TGCAGCGTTGAAGAGGTGGGCAGGGGCGGTGAGCAGTACTTC.

This clonotype has a count of ten or more. The chain has TRBV20-1 and TRBJ1-1, with TRBD1 matching over 7 bases. Germline V CDR1 and CDR2: DFQATT, SNEGSKA (reference sequence). The CDR3 is made up of 15 amino acids. V lost 1 base and J lost 1; bases outside the gene matches: 6. CDR3 bases: TGCAGTGCTAGAGCTCCGCGACAGGGGAACACTGAAGCTTTCTTT. Its translation: CSARAPRQGNTEAFF.